The clone carrying this TCR beta chain was seen repeatedly, ten times or more. The use of a sample-barcoded 5' primer and a J-beta primer mix characterized a second PCR of roughly 6 to 11 cycles. TCRdb itself ran the 5' RACE reads through MiXCR, one entry per CDR3 protein. Of some 1,800,000 distinct CDR3 sequences in the sample, about 39% were seen once. The sample comes from a study of blood T cells in healthy people across ages. This CDR3 is 13 amino acids long. J lost 3 bases, V lost 10 bases, and 8 bases had no gene match. The chain carries TRBV12-3 or TRBV12-4 and TRBJ1-2; 7 nucleotides align to TRBD1. Specimen: blood. The sequence came from a human donor in good health. In nucleotides, the CDR3 is TGTGCCACCCGACAGGGACAGCACTATGGCTACACCTTC. It yields the protein CATRQGQHYGYTF.